This paragraph covers one TCR beta chain sequence. What it binds is unknown. Assay: immunoSEQ multiplex PCR; the TCRdb copy retains only in-frame clones and omits some. This table has over 100,000 clones, about 87% appearing once. During the collection period, no donor immune events like infections were recorded. This specimen comes from a study of identifying expanded T cells in peripheral blood. Study findings and constraints: Over around two and four weeks, about 16 and 20 clones changed, versus roughly 1.1 between replicates. Across healthy donors, higher total template counts meant significantly greater approximately two-week count variance.

Sequencing input: blood. This receptor was identified in a person aged 18 to 70 in good health.

CDR3 coding DNA: TGTGCCAGCAGGGCACAAGAGACCCAGTACTTC. Translated: CASRAQETQYF. The V and J genes are TRBV28 and TRBJ2-5; D unresolved. The V end lost 6 bases, the J end lost 2 bases, and 4 bases lay between the germline ends. The CDR3 length is 11 residues. Germline V gene lookup returns CDR1 MDHEN and CDR2 SYDVKM.